A selection of T cell receptor beta chains follows, all from one sample in a study of response to subunit inactivated influenza vaccine. TCRdb reanalysed the RT-PCR reads using MiXCR and keeps one entry per CDR3 protein. Of 650,000 to 800,000 distinct CDR3 sequences listed, approximately 13% are singletons. Source: PBMCs from blood, taken approximately 15 days before vaccination. The receptors stem from a man aged 50-59 years who received an inactivated influenza vaccine. Both conserved end residues are part of each CDR3. D genes are given only for firm matches. Clone sizes are given selectively: once, few, many, or a class where the clone is expanded.

>TRBV30|TRBJ1-3|-|few
CAWSVSAISGNTIYF
>TRBV12-3/TRBV12-4|TRBJ2-2|-|few
CASSRWEGVTGELFF
>TRBV30|TRBJ2-3|-|-
CAWSKVSPGDTQYF
>TRBV18|TRBJ2-2|TRBD2|few
CASSPRSSGGTGELFF
>TRBV4-3|TRBJ2-1|TRBD2|-
CASSFRAGVSYNEQFF
>TRBV28|TRBJ2-3|TRBD1|-
CASSLDRGRRADTQYF
>TRBV18|TRBJ2-2|TRBD2|few
CASDGGSNTGELFF
>TRBV29-1|TRBJ2-3|TRBD1|-
CSVGKDRATDTQYF
>TRBV9|TRBJ1-2|-|-
CASSPGGGAGYGYTF
>TRBV18|TRBJ2-1|-|few
CASSPPVGEQFF
>TRBV6-5|TRBJ2-3|TRBD2|-
CASSLGSGGRDTQYF
>TRBV10-3|TRBJ2-7|-|once
CAIGRTETYEQYF
>TRBV7-9|TRBJ2-7|TRBD1|-
CASSLVGDRPTYEQYF
>TRBV13|TRBJ2-7|-|few
CASSLKDSRFEQYF
>TRBV10-3|TRBJ2-7|-|many
CAIRKGDISYEQYF
>TRBV5-1|TRBJ2-3|-|-
CASSEGRDTDTQYF
>TRBV12-3/TRBV12-4|TRBJ2-1|TRBD2|-
CASSSLAGVDEQFF
>TRBV12-3/TRBV12-4|TRBJ2-4|-|-
CASSPDPRKNIQYF
>TRBV2|TRBJ2-1|-|-
CASSPLGRGNEQFF
>TRBV4-2|TRBJ1-5|-|-
CASSQETGSAQHF
>TRBV28|TRBJ1-5|-|few
CASSPPHRATQPQHF
>TRBV29-1|TRBJ1-1|-|-
CSVDVGYTEAFF
>TRBV28|TRBJ2-7|TRBD1|-
CASRGLDRGGYEQYF
>TRBV24-1|TRBJ2-5|-|many
CATSDFGEGGHQETQYF
>TRBV4-2|TRBJ2-3|TRBD2|-
CASSQGTSGFTDTQYF